These 4 T cell receptor beta chains originate from one sample sequenced in a study of blood T cell repertoires in COVID-19. The assay was immunoSEQ multiplex PCR, and TCRdb's table has in-frame clones only and misses some. This sample yields 100,000 to 150,000 clones, of which about 80% are seen a single time; 3.5% to 4% belongs to the top ten. Source material: peripheral blood. These receptors originate from a woman between 50 and 59 years old with acute or convalescent COVID-19.

The chain recombines TRBV9 with TRBJ1-2; D perhaps matches TRBD1 (6 bases). Between the trimmed V and J ends, which lost 4 bases and 7 bases, there was a span of 17 bases. CDR3 length: 14 residues. Germline values: CDR1 SGDLS, CDR2 YYNGEE. The CDR3 coding sequence is TGTGCCAGCAGCAACTCGAACAGGGCTGGTGGCTACACCTTC. Protein sequence: CASSNSNRAGGYTF.

The rearrangement links TRBV15 to TRBJ1-1; D ambiguous. Trimming pared 0 bases from V and 5 bases from J, leaving 13 bases between. The CDR3 runs to 15 residues. Per germline, CDR1 LNHNV and CDR2 YYDKDF (reference sequence). CDR3 loop: CATSRDSNGRTEAFF. CDR3 coding DNA: TGTGCCACCAGCAGAGATAGTAACGGGAGGACTGAAGCTTTCTTT.

The genes are TRBV2 and TRBJ2-1; 8 bases align to TRBD2. Trimming removed 6 bases from V and 8 bases from J; junction bases left unmatched: 9. The CDR3 spans 14 residues. Germline-derived CDR1 and CDR2 are SNHLY and FYNNEI. The CDR3 here is CASSPGTRGDEQFF. CDR3 DNA sequence: TGTGCCAGCAGCCCCGGGACTAGAGGCGATGAGCAGTTCTTC.

This sequence joins TRBV27 and TRBJ2-1, with 9 bases aligning to TRBD1. CDR3 length: 13 residues. The V and J ends lost 10 bases and 9 bases, in that order; junction bases with no gene match: 10. Germline-derived CDR1 and CDR2 are MNHEY and SMNVEV (reference sequence). CDR3 DNA: TGTGCCACCGCCCTGGACAGGGGCGCTGAGCAGTTCTTC. Translation gives CATALDRGAEQFF.